This TCR beta chain was found in a study of cytomegalovirus exposure and HLA in healthy donors. Study context: HLA-typed donors were the source of around 85 million unique TCRs held in an early data release. Study outcomes and limitations: Sequencing likely generated an artifact that appeared as a cluster of highly shared sequence variants. A later analysis linked a missense DCLRE1C variant to TCR beta V- and J-gene trimming. TCR beta sequences reportedly predicted the HLA-A and HLA-B alleles of most subjects accurately.

PCR used 60 Vbeta primers and 13 Jbeta primers. The repertoire was sequenced with immunoSEQ multiplex PCR; TCRdb's copy has only in-frame clones and lacks some. The top ten clones hold 2.5% to 3.5% of a sample with some 150,000 clones, around 62% of them seen once. For this clone: The antigen remains unidentified.

Material: PBMCs. The TCR sequence derives from a man aged 40-49 years in good health and CMV-seronegative.

CDR3 loop: CASSSQTSVVSYEQYF. CDR3 in DNA: TGTGCCAGCAGCTCCCAGACTAGCGTGGTTTCCTACGAGCAGTACTTC. The V gene is TRBV7-8, the J gene TRBJ2-7; 8 nucleotides agree with TRBD2. Losses at the gene ends were 4 bases for V and 1 base for J; bases not matched to a gene: 9. This CDR3 is built from 16 residues. The germline CDR1 and CDR2 sequences are SGHVS and FQNEAQ. Complete variable domain (other parts from reference TRBV7-8 and TRBJ2-7): GAGVSQSPRYKVAKRGQDVALRCDPISGHVSLFWYQQALGQGPEFLTYFQNEAQLDKSGLPSDRFFAERPEGSVSTLKIQRTQQEDSAVYLCASSSQTSVVSYEQYFGPGTRLTVT.